The clone carrying this T cell receptor beta chain was seen only a few times. Its matching antigen is unknown. The sample is drawn from a study of cytomegalovirus exposure and HLA in healthy donors. Study results and limitations: Later analysis suggested most CMV-associated TCR beta chains were HLA-restricted. The study flagged about 150 TCR beta chains as cytomegalovirus-associated. High sensitivity and specificity were reportedly achieved when the classifier diagnosed cytomegalovirus status. Presence/absence analyses treated sequencing depth as roughly uniform across donors.

Both 60 Vbeta primers and 13 Jbeta primers went into the PCR. Only in-frame clones appear in the TCRdb table, and some are missing; sequencing was by immunoSEQ multiplex PCR. The sample includes roughly 120,000 clones, about four fifths of them seen just once. J was trimmed by 9 bases and V by 3 bases; bases with no gene match: 15. Germline V gene lookup returns CDR1 MNHEY and CDR2 SMNVEV (reference sequence). The CDR3 consists of 17 residues. The chain is built from TRBV27 and TRBJ2-1, with 9 bases lining up with TRBD2. Sequencing input: PBMCs. This TCR derives from a woman younger than 30 in good health and CMV-seropositive. The DNA of the CDR3 is TGTGCCAGCAGTTTCTCCGCTAGCGGGGCTCGGGACGGTGAGCAGTTCTTC. This gives the protein CASSFSASGARDGEQFF.